Listed here are 13 T cell receptor beta chains from one sample, sequenced in a study of blood T cell repertoires in COVID-19. Clones were read by immunoSEQ multiplex PCR, and TCRdb kept only the in-frame ones, dropping some. This sample has a few hundred thousand clones, with 85% to 90% found just once. Sequencing used PBMCs or T cells enriched from blood (not recorded which). The receptors stem from a man aged 25 to 40 who had recovered from COVID-19.

V usage is TRBV30 and J usage is TRBJ2-7, with D possibly TRBD2 on 7 matching bases. Trimming stripped 1 base from V and 4 bases from J, with 20 bases between. The CDR3 runs to 16 residues. Germline CDR1 GTSNPN, CDR2 SVGIG (reference sequence). CDR3 in DNA: TGTGCCTGGAGTGCTCAATCCGACAGGACTAGATACGAGCAGTACTTC. As protein: CAWSAQSDRTRYEQYF.

This chain connects TRBV18 to TRBJ1-2; 8 nucleotides line up with TRBD1. The germline V gene encodes CDR1 KGHSH and CDR2 LQKENI. The CDR3 runs 18 residues. Losses at the gene ends were 2 bases for V and 0 bases for J; bases not matched to a gene: 11. The CDR3, as DNA: TGTGCCAGCTCACCATTCAGGCAGGGGGCGCGGGCTAACTATGGCTACACCTTC. Its translation is CASSPFRQGARANYGYTF.

This clone was picked up one time. The rearrangement uses TRBV5-1 and TRBJ1-1; D call uncertain. The V end was cut by 3 bases, the J end by 0 bases, with 12 bases between. The CDR3 runs to 15 residues. Germline loops: CDR1 SGHRS, CDR2 YFSETQ. DNA for the CDR3: TGCGCCAGCAGCTCACTCGTCGGGGTGAACACTGAAGCTTTCTTT. Translated, it gives CASSSLVGVNTEAFF.

The chain is built from TRBV7-9 and TRBJ2-7; 8 nucleotides match TRBD2. Germline CDR1 is SEHNR and CDR2 is FQNEAQ (reference sequence). Trimming cost V 5 bases and J 0 bases; bases outside gene matches: 3. The CDR3 spans 14 residues. CDR3 sequence: CASSTLAGSYEQYF. CDR3 in DNA: TGTGCCAGCAGCACCCTAGCGGGCTCCTACGAGCAGTACTTC.

The chain combines TRBV7-6 with TRBJ2-5; D ambiguous. The CDR3 loop spans 14 amino acids. Germline V gene lookup returns CDR1 SGHVS and CDR2 FNYEAQ. The V and J ends lost 2 bases and 5 bases respectively, with 12 bases between them. This CDR3 reads CASSLRSDQETQYF. The CDR3 DNA is TGTGCCAGCAGCTTACGAAGCGATCAGGAGACCCAGTACTTC.

Concerning this clone: The sample has other DNA sequences that encode this CDR3 too. The CDR3 bases are TGTGCCAGTAGTCCCGGACTCAATCAGCCCCAGCATTTT. The encoded protein is CASSPGLNQPQHF. The rearrangement uses TRBV19 and TRBJ1-5; D uncertain. V was clipped by 5 bases and J by 3 bases, with 8 bases between them. Germline lookup yields CDR1 LNHDA and CDR2 SQIVND (reference sequence). The CDR3 sequence is 13 residues long. Together with reference TRBV19 and TRBJ1-5, the CDR3 gives the full variable domain: DGGITQSPKYLFRKEGQNVTLSCEQNLNHDAMYWYRQDPGQGLRLIYYSQIVNDFQKGDIAEGYSVSREKKESFPLTVTSAQKNPTAFYLCASSPGLNQPQHFGDGTRLSIL.

V gene TRBV7-3 combines with J gene TRBJ1-2; 10 nucleotides align to TRBD1. The CDR3 length is 14 residues. The germline gives CDR1 SGHTA, CDR2 FQGTGA. The V gene end was trimmed by 4 bases and the J gene end by 8 bases; junction bases not matched to a gene: 7. CDR3 DNA sequence: TGTGCCAGCAGCTCGACAGGGGGCGTATCCGGCTACACCTTC. Translation gives CASSSTGGVSGYTF.

This sequence joins TRBV12-5 and TRBJ1-5; no clear D gene. Germline loops: CDR1 LGHNT, CDR2 FRNRAP. Trimming pared 0 bases from V and 9 bases from J, leaving 15 bases between. The CDR3 spans 15 residues. The CDR3 loop is CASGLVTGRLWPQHF. The CDR3 nucleotides read TGTGCTAGTGGTTTGGTAACGGGTAGGCTCTGGCCCCAGCATTTT.

This clone came up once. V usage is TRBV3-1 (or the pseudogene TRBV3-2) and J usage is TRBJ2-7; possibly TRBD2 for D (6 bases). This CDR3 region has 13 residues. In germline, CDR1 is LGHDT, CDR2 YNNKEL (reference sequence). Trimming took 0 bases from V and 4 from J, leaving 7 bases between them. CDR3 bases: TGTGCCAGCAGCCAAGAACTAGCTTACGAGCAGTACTTC. This codes for CASSQELAYEQYF.

V and J are TRBV7-2 and TRBJ2-5; tentative D call: TRBD2 (6 bases). This CDR3 is 15 amino acids long. The V end was cut by 1 base, the J end by 2 bases, with 11 bases between. Germline values: CDR1 SGHTA, CDR2 FQGNSA. In DNA, the CDR3 is TGTGCCAGCAGCTTAGGACGGACTACTCAAGAGACCCAGTACTTC. This codes for CASSLGRTTQETQYF.

The genes are TRBV28 and TRBJ2-7; no reliable D call. V was shortened by 1 base and J by 2 bases, with 9 bases between the two germline ends. This CDR3 contains 14 residues. Germline lookup yields CDR1 MDHEN and CDR2 SYDVKM. The CDR3 loop reads CASSLLGPTYEQYF. Written as DNA, the CDR3 is TGTGCCAGCAGTTTATTGGGCCCAACCTACGAGCAGTACTTC. Together with reference TRBV28 and TRBJ2-7, the CDR3 gives the full variable domain: DVKVTQSSRYLVKRTGEKVFLECVQDMDHENMFWYRQDPGLGLRLIYFSYDVKMKEKGDIPEGYSVSREKKERFSLILESASTNQTSMYLCASSLLGPTYEQYFGPGTRLTVT.

The chain carries TRBV6-5 and TRBJ1-4; 8 nucleotides align to TRBD1. Unmatched junction bases numbered 7, after V lost 6 bases and J lost 7 bases. The CDR3 is made up of 14 amino acids. The germline CDR1 and CDR2 sequences are MNHEY and SVGAGI. The CDR3 DNA reads as TGTGCCAGCAGGCCGACAGGGGATCGTGAAAAACTGTTTTTT. Its translation: CASRPTGDREKLFF.

The chain joins TRBV6-2 or TRBV6-3 to TRBJ2-7, with D uncertain. CDR3 length: 13 amino acids. Per the germline V gene, CDR1 is MNHEY and CDR2 is SVGEGT. V was trimmed by 0 bases and J by 2 bases, leaving 5 bases between them. Here the CDR3 reads CASSYSRAYEQYF. The CDR3 DNA follows: TGTGCCAGCAGTTACTCACGGGCCTACGAGCAGTACTTC.